This T cell receptor (beta chain) was identified in a study of response to subunit inactivated influenza vaccine. Study-wide results and caveats: The study's authors posited that every seasonal influenza vaccination enlists few new T cells.

The V end was cut by 2 bases, the J end by 3 bases, with 11 bases between. Germline CDR1 reads MNHEY; CDR2 reads SVGEGT. This CDR3 has 15 residues. In TCRdb, the RT-PCR reads were re-called with MiXCR into one record per CDR3 protein. The table shows over 750,000 distinct CDR3 sequences, with approximately 21% occurring only once. The sample holds a few counts of this clonotype. As yet, its antigen is unknown. The sample in question was PBMCs from blood, obtained 4 to 6 days after vaccination. The origin of this receptor is a man aged 50-60 years who received an inactivated influenza vaccine. The chain uses TRBV6-2 or TRBV6-3 and TRBJ2-1; no firm D call. The CDR3 sequence is CASSYVVVGYNEQFF. The CDR3 DNA follows: TGTGCCAGCAGTTACGTAGTGGTGGGCTACAATGAGCAGTTCTTC.